This T cell receptor (beta chain) originates from a study of T-cell reconstitution after alpha-beta-depleted transplantation in children. This clonotype was observed a few times. Germline assignment: CDR1 SGHDT and CDR2 YYEEEE. This CDR3 is built from 15 residues. Trimming took 4 bases from V and 7 from J; bases not matched to a gene: 10. Researchers prepared the TCRbeta library using unique molecular identifiers, the study reports. TCRdb re-called the PCR reads with MiXCR, one entry per CDR3 protein. The sample has about 420,000 distinct CDR3 sequences, approximately 10% seen once; the top ten hold approximately 5%.

This chain joins TRBV5-6 and TRBJ2-4; 8 nucleotides agree with TRBD2. Material: PBMCs from the stem cell graft donor, obtained from the stem cell graft. The receptor comes from a human donor who donated a stem cell graft to a child with acute myeloid leukemia. The CDR3 sequence: CASSPTLGGGNIQYF. CDR3 in DNA: TGTGCCAGCAGCCCAACACTGGGCGGGGGGAACATTCAGTACTTC.